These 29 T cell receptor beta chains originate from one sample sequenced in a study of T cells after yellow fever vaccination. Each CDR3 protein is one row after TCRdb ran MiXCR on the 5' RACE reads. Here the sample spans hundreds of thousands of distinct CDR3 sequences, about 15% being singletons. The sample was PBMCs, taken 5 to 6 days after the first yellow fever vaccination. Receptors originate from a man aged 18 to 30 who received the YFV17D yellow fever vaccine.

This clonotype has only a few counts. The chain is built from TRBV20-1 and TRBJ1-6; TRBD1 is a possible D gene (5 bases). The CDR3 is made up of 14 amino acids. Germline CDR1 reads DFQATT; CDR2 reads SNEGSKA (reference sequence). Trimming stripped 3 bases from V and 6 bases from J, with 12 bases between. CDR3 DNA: TGCAGTGCTAGTCTAGGGGCTCCTAATTCACCCCTCCACTTT. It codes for CSASLGAPNSPLHF.

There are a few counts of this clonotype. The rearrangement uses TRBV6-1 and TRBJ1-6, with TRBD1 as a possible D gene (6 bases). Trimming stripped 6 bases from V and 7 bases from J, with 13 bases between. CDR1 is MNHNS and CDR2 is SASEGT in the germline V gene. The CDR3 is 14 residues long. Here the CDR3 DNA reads TGTGCCAGCAGAGGGGACATACAGAATTCACCCCTCCACTTT. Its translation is CASRGDIQNSPLHF.

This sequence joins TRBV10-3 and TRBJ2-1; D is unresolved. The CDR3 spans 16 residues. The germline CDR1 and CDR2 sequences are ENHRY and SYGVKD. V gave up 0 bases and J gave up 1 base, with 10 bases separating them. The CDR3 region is CAISESFESSYNEQFF. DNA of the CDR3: TGTGCCATCAGTGAGTCGTTTGAGTCATCCTACAATGAGCAGTTCTTC.

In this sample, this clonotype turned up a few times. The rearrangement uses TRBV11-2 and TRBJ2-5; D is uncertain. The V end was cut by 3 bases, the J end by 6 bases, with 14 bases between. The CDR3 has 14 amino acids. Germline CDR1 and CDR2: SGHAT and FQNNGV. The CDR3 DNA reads TGTGCCAGCAGCTTTGGGTCAAGTACGCAGACCCAGTACTTC. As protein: CASSFGSSTQTQYF.

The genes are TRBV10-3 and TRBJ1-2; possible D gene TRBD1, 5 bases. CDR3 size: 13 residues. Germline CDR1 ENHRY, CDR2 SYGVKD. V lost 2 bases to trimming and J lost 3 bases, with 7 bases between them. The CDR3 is CAISEDSHYGYTF. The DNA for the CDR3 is TGTGCCATCAGTGAGGACAGTCACTATGGCTACACCTTC.

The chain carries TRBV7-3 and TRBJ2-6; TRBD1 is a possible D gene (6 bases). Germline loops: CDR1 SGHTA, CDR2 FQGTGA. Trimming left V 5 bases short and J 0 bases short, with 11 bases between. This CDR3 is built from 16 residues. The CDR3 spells CASSSNRASGANVLTF. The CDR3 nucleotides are TGTGCCAGCAGCAGCAACAGGGCCTCTGGGGCCAACGTCCTGACTTTC.

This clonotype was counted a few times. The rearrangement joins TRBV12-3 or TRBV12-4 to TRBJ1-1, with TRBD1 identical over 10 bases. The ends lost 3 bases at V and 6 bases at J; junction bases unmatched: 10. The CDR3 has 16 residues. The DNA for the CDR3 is TGTGCCAGCAGTTTCTGGACAGGGGGGGAGATCGCTGAAGCTTTCTTT. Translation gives CASSFWTGGEIAEAFF.

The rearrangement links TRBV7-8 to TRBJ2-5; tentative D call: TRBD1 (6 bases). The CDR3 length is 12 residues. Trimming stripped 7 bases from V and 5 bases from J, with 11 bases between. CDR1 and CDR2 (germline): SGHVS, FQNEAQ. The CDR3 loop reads CASTPGEETQYF. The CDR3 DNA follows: TGTGCCAGCACCCCAGGGGAGGAGACCCAGTACTTC.

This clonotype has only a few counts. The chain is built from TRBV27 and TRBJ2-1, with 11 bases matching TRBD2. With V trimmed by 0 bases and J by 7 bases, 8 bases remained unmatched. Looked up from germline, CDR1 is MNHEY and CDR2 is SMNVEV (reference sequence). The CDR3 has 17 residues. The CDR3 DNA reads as TGTGCCAGCAGTTTATCGATAACGGCTAGCGGGGGGAATGAGCAGTTCTTC. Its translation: CASSLSITASGGNEQFF.

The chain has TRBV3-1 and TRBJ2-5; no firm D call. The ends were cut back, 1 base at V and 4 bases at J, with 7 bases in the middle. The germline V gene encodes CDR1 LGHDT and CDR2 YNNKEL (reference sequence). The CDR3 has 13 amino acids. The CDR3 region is CASSQGGPETQYF. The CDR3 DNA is TGTGCCAGCAGCCAAGGAGGCCCAGAGACCCAGTACTTC.

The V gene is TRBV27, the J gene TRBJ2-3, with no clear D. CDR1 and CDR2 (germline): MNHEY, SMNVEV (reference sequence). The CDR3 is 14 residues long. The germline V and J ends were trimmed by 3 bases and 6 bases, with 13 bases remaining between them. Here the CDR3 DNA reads TGTGCCAGCAGTTTGATGCTTGTCGGGGATACGCAGTATTTT. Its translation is CASSLMLVGDTQYF.

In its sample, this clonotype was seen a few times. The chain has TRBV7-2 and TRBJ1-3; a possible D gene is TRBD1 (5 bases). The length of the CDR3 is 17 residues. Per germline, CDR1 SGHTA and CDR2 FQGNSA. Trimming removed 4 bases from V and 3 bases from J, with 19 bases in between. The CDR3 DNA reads TGTGCCAGCAGCTACCAGTGGATCAGGGACGGTGGAAACACCATATATTTT. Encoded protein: CASSYQWIRDGGNTIYF.

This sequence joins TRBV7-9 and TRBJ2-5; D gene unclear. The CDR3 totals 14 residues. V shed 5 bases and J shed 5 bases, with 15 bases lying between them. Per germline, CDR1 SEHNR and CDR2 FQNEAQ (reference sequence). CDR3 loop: CASSPAMLQETQYF. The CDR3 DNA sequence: TGTGCCAGCAGCCCCGCCATGCTCCAGGAGACCCAGTACTTC.

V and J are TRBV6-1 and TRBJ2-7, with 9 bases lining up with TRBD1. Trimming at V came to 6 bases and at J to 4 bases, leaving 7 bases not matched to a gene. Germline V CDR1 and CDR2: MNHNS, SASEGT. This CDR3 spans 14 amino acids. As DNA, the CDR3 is TGTGCCAGCAGGGGGACAGGGACTTATTACGAGCAGTACTTC. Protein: CASRGTGTYYEQYF.

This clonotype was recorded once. CDR3 nucleotides: TGTGCCAGCAGCCATCCGGGGGGGATGTGGGAGTGGGGCACAGATACGCAGTATTTT. It specifies CASSHPGGMWEWGTDTQYF. The rearrangement uses TRBV3-1 and TRBJ2-3; 8 bases map to TRBD2. The V gene end was trimmed by 3 bases and the J gene end by 1 base; junction bases not matched to a gene: 15. This CDR3 region has 19 residues. Germline assignment: CDR1 LGHDT and CDR2 YNNKEL (reference sequence).

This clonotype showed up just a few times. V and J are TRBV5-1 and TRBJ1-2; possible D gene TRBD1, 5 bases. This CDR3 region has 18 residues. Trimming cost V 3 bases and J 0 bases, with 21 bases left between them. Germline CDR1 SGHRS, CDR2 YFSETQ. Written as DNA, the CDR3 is TGCGCCAGCAGCTCGACCGGGGCCCCTTTGCCAGCTAACTATGGCTACACCTTC. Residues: CASSSTGAPLPANYGYTF.

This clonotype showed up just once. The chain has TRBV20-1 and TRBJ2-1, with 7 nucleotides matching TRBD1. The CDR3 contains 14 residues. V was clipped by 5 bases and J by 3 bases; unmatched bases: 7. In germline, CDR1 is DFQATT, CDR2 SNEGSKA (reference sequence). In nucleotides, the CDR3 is TGCAGTGCTGGCAGCCGGGACAGCTACAATGAGCAGTTCTTC. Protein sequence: CSAGSRDSYNEQFF.

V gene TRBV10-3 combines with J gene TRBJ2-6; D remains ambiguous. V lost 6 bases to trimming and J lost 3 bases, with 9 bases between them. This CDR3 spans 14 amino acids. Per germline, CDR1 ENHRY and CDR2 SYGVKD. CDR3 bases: TGTGCCATCAGCAGCACCGATGGGGCCAACGTCCTGACTTTC. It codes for CAISSTDGANVLTF.

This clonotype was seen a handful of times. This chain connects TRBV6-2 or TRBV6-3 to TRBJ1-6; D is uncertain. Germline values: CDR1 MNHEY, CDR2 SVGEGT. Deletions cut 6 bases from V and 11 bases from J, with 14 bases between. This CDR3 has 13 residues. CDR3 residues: CASRRWGYTPLHF. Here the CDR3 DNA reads TGTGCCAGCAGAAGGTGGGGTTACACACCCCTCCACTTT.

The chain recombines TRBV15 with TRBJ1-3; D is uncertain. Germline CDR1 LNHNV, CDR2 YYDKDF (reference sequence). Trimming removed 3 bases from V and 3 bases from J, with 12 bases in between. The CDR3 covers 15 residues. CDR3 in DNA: TGTGCCACCAGCAGCGACCGCTCGATTGGAAACACCATATATTTT. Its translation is CATSSDRSIGNTIYF.

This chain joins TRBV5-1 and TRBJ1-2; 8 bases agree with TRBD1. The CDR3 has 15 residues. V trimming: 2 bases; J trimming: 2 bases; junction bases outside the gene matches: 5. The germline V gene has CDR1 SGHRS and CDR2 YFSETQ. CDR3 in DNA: TGCGCCAGCAGCTTCATAACAGGGGGAAACTATGGCTACACCTTC. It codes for CASSFITGGNYGYTF.

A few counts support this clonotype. The CDR3 DNA follows: TGTGCAAGTCGCCTCCTCGAGCGGGGGGGCCTCCCCTACGAGCAGTACGTC. It codes for CASRLLERGGLPYEQYV. V usage is TRBV12-2 and J usage is TRBJ2-7; TRBD2, the D gene given by the table, was not confirmed from the DNA. TRBV12-2 is flagged as a pseudogene. The CDR3 runs 17 residues.

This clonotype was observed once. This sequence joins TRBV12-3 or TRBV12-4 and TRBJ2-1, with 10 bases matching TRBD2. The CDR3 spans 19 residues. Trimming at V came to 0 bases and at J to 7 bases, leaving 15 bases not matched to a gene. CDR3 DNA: TGTGCCAGCAGTTTAGCGATTGGTAGCGGGGGGCCTCGAGGGAATGAGCAGTTCTTC. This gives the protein CASSLAIGSGGPRGNEQFF.

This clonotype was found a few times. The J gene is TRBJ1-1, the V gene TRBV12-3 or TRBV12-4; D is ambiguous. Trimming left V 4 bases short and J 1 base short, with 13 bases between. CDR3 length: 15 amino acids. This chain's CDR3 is CASSSGPSRNTEAFF. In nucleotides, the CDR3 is TGTGCCAGCAGTTCGGGTCCTTCGAGGAACACTGAAGCTTTCTTT.

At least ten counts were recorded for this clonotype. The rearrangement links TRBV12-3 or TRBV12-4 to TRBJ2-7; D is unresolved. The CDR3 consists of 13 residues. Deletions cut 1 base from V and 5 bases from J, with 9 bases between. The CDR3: CASSLGESDEQYV. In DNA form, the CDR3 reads TGTGCCAGCAGTTTAGGCGAGTCCGACGAGCAGTACGTC.

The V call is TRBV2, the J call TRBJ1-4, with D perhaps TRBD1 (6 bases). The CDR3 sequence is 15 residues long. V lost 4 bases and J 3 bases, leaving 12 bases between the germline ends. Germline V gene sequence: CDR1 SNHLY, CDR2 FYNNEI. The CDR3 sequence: CASSVPGTPNEKLFF. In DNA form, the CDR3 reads TGTGCCAGCAGTGTACCCGGGACACCTAATGAAAAACTGTTTTTT.

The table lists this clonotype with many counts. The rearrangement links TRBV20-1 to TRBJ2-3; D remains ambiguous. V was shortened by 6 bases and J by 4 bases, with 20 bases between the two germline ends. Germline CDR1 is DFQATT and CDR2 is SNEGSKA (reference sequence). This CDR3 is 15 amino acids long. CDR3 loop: CSATHGPLSSDTQYF. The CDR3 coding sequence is TGCAGTGCGACTCACGGTCCCCTGTCGTCAGATACGCAGTATTTT.

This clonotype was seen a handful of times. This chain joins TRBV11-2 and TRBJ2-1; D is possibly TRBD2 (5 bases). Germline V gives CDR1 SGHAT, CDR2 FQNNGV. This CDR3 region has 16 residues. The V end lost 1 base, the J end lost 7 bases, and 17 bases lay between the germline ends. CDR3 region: CASSLALGFGENEQFF. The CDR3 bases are TGTGCCAGCAGCTTAGCTCTAGGGTTCGGGGAGAATGAGCAGTTCTTC. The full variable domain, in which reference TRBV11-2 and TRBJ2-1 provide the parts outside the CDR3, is EAGVAQSPRYKIIEKRQSVAFWCNPISGHATLYWYQQILGQGPKLLIQFQNNGVVDDSQLPKDRFSAERLKGVDSTLKIQPAKLEDSAVYLCASSLALGFGENEQFFGPGTRLTVL.

CDR3 coding DNA: TGTGCCAGCAGCTTTACAGGGGATTCACCCCTCCACTTT. As protein: CASSFTGDSPLHF. V gene TRBV5-4 combines with J gene TRBJ1-6; 7 bases are shared with TRBD1. The germline CDR1 and CDR2 sequences are SGHNT and YYREEE (reference sequence). The CDR3 covers 13 residues. V gave up 2 bases and J gave up 8 bases; unmatched junction bases: 1.